A single sample is the source of the 18 T cell receptor beta chains below, sequenced in a study of CD8+ T cells in alopecia areata. Isolated RNA was reverse transcribed into cDNA used as the sequencing template. Profiled with immunoSEQ multiplex PCR; TCRdb holds only in-frame clones, not every one. The sample has 150,000 or so clones; about 53% are singletons. The source material was CD8+ T cells sorted from blood, sampled at week 0. These receptors were obtained from a human donor with alopecia areata.

The chain has TRBV7-9 and TRBJ2-1, with D possibly being TRBD1 or TRBD2 (5 bases each). CDR1 is SEHNR, CDR2 FQNEAQ, per germline (reference sequence). V dropped 5 bases and J dropped 2 bases, with 10 bases sitting between them. The CDR3 covers 14 residues. The CDR3 is CASSAGTTYNEQFF. The CDR3 DNA sequence: TGTGCCAGCAGCGCCGGGACCACCTACAATGAGCAGTTCTTC.

The V and J genes are TRBV30 and TRBJ2-7; a possible D gene is TRBD1 (6 bases). The ends were cut back, 2 bases at V and 3 bases at J, with 17 bases in the middle. This CDR3 is 15 amino acids long. Germline CDR1 reads GTSNPN; CDR2 reads SVGIG (reference sequence). The CDR3 loop reads CAWSPLDSILYEQYF. DNA of the CDR3: TGTGCCTGGAGTCCCCTGGACAGCATTCTCTACGAGCAGTACTTC.

The chain joins TRBV29-1 to TRBJ2-1, with D possibly TRBD2 on 6 matching bases. CDR3 length: 15 amino acids. V lost 3 bases to trimming and J lost 3 bases, with 15 bases between them. Per the germline V gene, CDR1 is SQVTM and CDR2 is ANQGSEA. CDR3 in amino acids: CSVEGRGAVYNEQFF. The CDR3 nucleotides read TGCAGCGTTGAGGGGCGGGGTGCGGTCTACAATGAGCAGTTCTTC.

V gene TRBV7-2 combines with J gene TRBJ2-7, with 8 bases identical to TRBD1. Germline V gives CDR1 SGHTA, CDR2 FQGNSA. J gave up 2 bases and V 5 bases, and 14 bases lay outside the gene matches. The CDR3 runs to 17 residues. This chain's CDR3 is CASSPRDRPKNPYEQYF. CDR3 nucleotide sequence: TGTGCCAGCAGCCCCCGGGACAGGCCCAAGAACCCCTACGAGCAGTACTTC.

The rearrangement links TRBV30 to TRBJ1-1; 7 nucleotides line up with TRBD1. The CDR3 runs to 13 residues. With V trimmed by 0 bases and J by 6 bases, 4 bases remained unmatched. Germline-derived CDR1 and CDR2 are GTSNPN and SVGIG (reference sequence). CDR3 nucleotide sequence: TGTGCCTGGAGTGTAGATGGGACAGCTGAAGCTTTCTTT. This encodes CAWSVDGTAEAFF.

This clone was counted only a few times. J is TRBJ1-1 and V is TRBV19, with TRBD1 as a possible D gene (6 bases). The CDR3 is 11 amino acids. Looked up from germline, CDR1 is LNHDA and CDR2 is SQIVND (reference sequence). V gave up 9 bases and J gave up 4 bases, with 9 bases separating them. In DNA form, the CDR3 reads TGTGCCAGCCGGGACACCACTGAAGCTTTCTTT. It translates to CASRDTTEAFF.

V is TRBV9 and J is TRBJ1-2; no clear D. The CDR3 has 15 residues. The germline V and J ends were trimmed by 4 bases and 4 bases, with 17 bases remaining between them. Germline CDR1 and CDR2: SGDLS and YYNGEE. As DNA, the CDR3 is TGTGCCAGCAGCCCCCGTGGGAGGGCAAGCTATGGCTACACCTTC. Its protein is CASSPRGRASYGYTF. The full variable domain, completed using reference TRBV9 and TRBJ1-2, is DSGVTQTPKHLITATGQRVTLRCSPRSGDLSVYWYQQSLDQGLQFLIQYYNGEERAKGNILERFSAQQFPDLHSELNLSSLELGDSALYFCASSPRGRASYGYTFGSGTRLTVV.

The chain joins TRBV4-1 to TRBJ1-5; D might be TRBD1 (5 bases). The CDR3 length is 15 residues. Trimming cost V 1 base and J 5 bases, with 12 bases left between them. Germline values: CDR1 MGHRA, CDR2 YSYEKL. The CDR3 DNA reads as TGCGCCAGCAGCCAAGGGGCAGGGTCGGATCAGCCCCAGCATTTT. Protein sequence: CASSQGAGSDQPQHF.

The chain is built from TRBV6-5 and TRBJ2-2, with D possibly TRBD1 on 5 matching bases. The CDR3 extends over 14 amino acids. The V gene's germline CDR1 is MNHEY and CDR2 SVGAGI. The V end lost 6 bases, the J end lost 5 bases, and 13 bases lay between the germline ends. The CDR3 nucleotides read TGTGCCAGCAGCCATGACAGATTGACCGGGGAGCTGTTTTTT. Encoded protein: CASSHDRLTGELFF.

The CDR3 region is CASSQDLADTYEQYF. In DNA, the CDR3 is TGCGCCAGCAGCCAAGATCTAGCGGATACCTACGAGCAGTACTTC. The V and J genes are TRBV4-3 and TRBJ2-7; 7 nucleotides line up with TRBD2. CDR3 length equals 15 residues. Germline assignment: CDR1 LGHNA and CDR2 YSLEER. Losses at the gene ends were 0 bases for V and 2 bases for J; bases not matched to a gene: 4.

The chain recombines TRBV7-6 with TRBJ2-5; 9 bases fit TRBD1. In germline, CDR1 is SGHVS, CDR2 FNYEAQ. V was pared by 5 bases and J by 4 bases, with 8 bases of the junction left unmatched. The CDR3 is made up of 15 amino acids. The chain's CDR3 is CASSAGTGPRETQYF. The DNA for the CDR3 is TGTGCCAGCAGCGCCGGGACAGGGCCACGAGAGACCCAGTACTTC. The full variable domain, with the rest looked up from reference TRBV7-6 and TRBJ2-5, is GAGVSQSPRYKVTKRGQDVALRCDPISGHVSLYWYRQALGQGPEFLTYFNYEAQQDKSGLPNDRFSAERPEGSISTLTIQRTEQRDSAMYRCASSAGTGPRETQYFGPGTRLLVL.

Written as DNA, the CDR3 is TGTGCCAGCAGCTCCGTGTGGGATGGGGACGAGCAGTACTTC. This translates into CASSSVWDGDEQYF. V usage is TRBV5-6 and J usage is TRBJ2-7; D is undetermined. V dropped 3 bases and J dropped 5 bases, with 15 bases sitting between them. This CDR3 is built from 14 residues. Germline values: CDR1 SGHDT, CDR2 YYEEEE.

V and J are TRBV28 and TRBJ2-7; tentative D call: TRBD1 (6 bases). Deletions cut 4 bases from V and 2 bases from J, with 18 bases between. This CDR3 is built from 16 residues. Germline values: CDR1 MDHEN, CDR2 SYDVKM. For the CDR3, the DNA is TGTGCCAGCAGTTCCCGACAGGATCGACGTCCCTACGAGCAGTACTTC. Its translation: CASSSRQDRRPYEQYF.

The J gene is TRBJ1-1, the V gene TRBV29-1; D call uncertain. Per the germline V gene, CDR1 is SQVTM and CDR2 is ANQGSEA. V lost 3 bases to trimming and J lost 10 bases, with 18 bases between them. CDR3 length: 13 amino acids. This CDR3 is CSVDVERAERAFF. In DNA, the CDR3 is TGCAGCGTTGACGTGGAACGGGCTGAACGAGCTTTCTTT.

The CDR3 reads CASSRGSPYEQYF. CDR3 DNA sequence: TGTGCCAGCTCTCGGGGCAGCCCCTACGAGCAGTACTTC. The J gene is TRBJ2-7, the V gene TRBV7-9, with D perhaps matching TRBD1 or TRBD2 (5 bases each). Per the germline V gene, CDR1 is SEHNR and CDR2 is FQNEAQ (reference sequence). V was pared by 8 bases and J by 2 bases, with 13 bases between. The CDR3 is made up of 13 amino acids. Drawing the rest from reference TRBV7-9 and TRBJ2-7, the complete variable domain is DTGVSQNPRHKITKRGQNVTFRCDPISEHNRLYWYRQTLGQGPEFLTYFQNEAQLEKSRLLSDRFSAERPKGSFSTLEIQRTEQGDSAMYLCASSRGSPYEQYFGPGTRLTVT.

The chain is built from TRBV6-5 and TRBJ1-5, with a possible D match to TRBD1 (6 bases). CDR3 length: 15 residues. Germline loops: CDR1 MNHEY, CDR2 SVGAGI. V dropped 4 bases and J dropped 1 base, with 11 bases sitting between them. This CDR3 is CASSWGRGSNQPQHF. CDR3 DNA sequence: TGTGCCAGCAGTTGGGGCAGGGGAAGCAATCAGCCCCAGCATTTT.

This chain connects TRBV29-1 to TRBJ1-6; TRBD1 matches at 10 bases. The CDR3 covers 13 residues. The germline gives CDR1 SQVTM, CDR2 ANQGSEA. V shed 6 bases and J 5 bases; nucleotides not matched to a gene: 1. This CDR3 reads CSVGTGDNSPLHF. Written as DNA, the CDR3 is TGCAGCGTCGGGACAGGGGATAATTCACCCCTCCACTTT.

This clone has just one count. The gene calls are TRBV27 and TRBJ1-1; TRBD1 matches 8 bases. Losses at the gene ends were 3 bases for V and 3 bases for J; bases not matched to a gene: 6. The V gene's germline CDR1 is MNHEY and CDR2 SMNVEV (reference sequence). The CDR3 runs 15 residues. This chain's CDR3 is CASSFAPTGDTEAFF. CDR3 sequence (DNA): TGTGCCAGCAGTTTCGCACCGACAGGGGACACTGAAGCTTTCTTT.